This T cell receptor (beta chain) was recorded in a study of sequential checkpoint blockade in melanoma. Turning to the study itself: Arm A got nivolumab then ipilimumab; arm B the reverse, 1:1. Both treatment sequences were followed by maintenance nivolumab.

The CDR3 has 13 residues. Germline loops: CDR1 MDHEN, CDR2 SYDVKM. Trimming left V 10 bases short and J 9 bases short, with 19 bases between. The treatment is: randomized to nivolumab then ipilimumab (arm A) or the reverse (arm B). Clones were read by immunoSEQ multiplex PCR, and TCRdb kept only the in-frame ones, dropping some. The table includes about 11,000 clones, under 85% detected once. The chain uses TRBV28 and TRBJ2-1, with D possibly being TRBD2 (6 bases). The receptor's source is a human donor with melanoma. The input for sequencing was CD8+ T cells sorted from blood (inferred from file names), taken from a patient given nivolumab and ipilimumab in sequence. CDR3 in amino acids: CATSPPGRGEQFF. The CDR3 coding sequence is TGTGCCACCTCCCCCCCCGGGCGGGGTGAGCAGTTCTTC.